A single sample is the source of the 13 T cell receptor beta chains below, sequenced in a study of cytomegalovirus exposure and HLA in healthy donors. Both 60 Vbeta primers and 13 Jbeta primers went into the PCR. TCRdb's copy holds only in-frame clones and misses some; the assay was immunoSEQ multiplex PCR. The data contain fewer than 200,000 clones, 70% to 90% of them singletons. Sequencing was carried out using PBMCs. These receptors all come from a woman in her 30s in good health and CMV-seronegative.

J is TRBJ2-5 and V is TRBV7-2; tentative D call: TRBD2 (5 bases). The V end was cut by 5 bases, the J end by 2 bases, with 18 bases between. Looked up from germline, CDR1 is SGHTA and CDR2 is FQGNSA. The CDR3 sequence is 16 residues long. CDR3 nucleotide sequence: TGTGCCAGCAGCCGTCCCTACGGGCCGGGACAAGAGACCCAGTACTTC. Encoded protein: CASSRPYGPGQETQYF.

This clone was detected a few times. The gene calls are TRBV5-4 and TRBJ2-3; 9 nucleotides line up with TRBD2. The CDR3 has 16 residues. Germline CDR1 is SGHNT and CDR2 is YYREEE (reference sequence). The J segment lost 2 bases and the V segment lost 1 base, leaving 5 bases of the junction unmatched. The CDR3 region has the DNA TGTGCCAGCAGCTTGTACGCGGGGGGGCTCACAGATACGCAGTATTTT. Protein: CASSLYAGGLTDTQYF.

The chain employs TRBV5-1 and TRBJ2-5, with TRBD1 matching over 12 bases. Losses at the gene ends were 4 bases for V and 6 bases for J; bases not matched to a gene: 4. This CDR3 spans 14 amino acids. Germline CDR1 reads SGHRS; CDR2 reads YFSETQ. CDR3 nucleotides: TGCGCCAGCAGCGACGGGACAGGGGGCAAGACCCAGTACTTC. This translates into CASSDGTGGKTQYF.

This sequence joins TRBV5-5 and TRBJ1-2, with 12 nucleotides matching TRBD1. V lost 1 base to trimming and J lost 8 bases; unmatched junction nucleotides: 9. Per germline, CDR1 SGHKS and CDR2 YYEKEE (reference sequence). There are 16 residues in the CDR3. As DNA, the CDR3 is TGTGCCAGCAGCTTGTTGCCGGGACAGGGGGCGCAGGGCTACACCTTC. Protein product: CASSLLPGQGAQGYTF.

The V call is TRBV4-1, the J call TRBJ2-1, with D perhaps matching TRBD2 (6 bases). Trimming cost V 2 bases and J 8 bases, with 10 bases left between them. The CDR3 is 13 amino acids. Germline V gives CDR1 MGHRA, CDR2 YSYEKL. The chain's CDR3 is CASSQRLDHEQFF. The CDR3 region has the DNA TGCGCCAGCAGCCAACGACTAGATCATGAGCAGTTCTTC.

The chain uses TRBV18 and TRBJ1-4; D gene ambiguous. Trimming cost V 2 bases and J 3 bases, with 10 bases left between them. Germline values: CDR1 KGHSH, CDR2 LQKENI. The CDR3 contains 15 residues. The CDR3 loop reads CASSPVEAANEKLFF. The CDR3 bases are TGTGCCAGCTCACCAGTTGAGGCCGCTAATGAAAAACTGTTTTTT.

In nucleotides, the CDR3 is TGCAGCGTATCCGGGGACTTCCCAGAGCAGTTCTTC. This gives the protein CSVSGDFPEQFF. V gene TRBV29-1 combines with J gene TRBJ2-1, with TRBD2 as a possible D gene (6 bases). The CDR3 extends over 12 amino acids. Germline lookup yields CDR1 SQVTM and CDR2 ANQGSEA. The V and J ends lost 6 bases and 10 bases respectively, with 16 bases between them.

The rearrangement uses TRBV4-1 and TRBJ2-7; TRBD2 aligns across 14 bases. The CDR3 runs 19 residues. V lost 1 base to trimming and J lost 2 bases; unmatched junction nucleotides: 10. Germline assignment: CDR1 MGHRA and CDR2 YSYEKL. CDR3 sequence: CASSQAQGGTSGSTYEQYF. In DNA form, the CDR3 reads TGCGCCAGCAGCCAAGCACAGGGTGGGACTAGCGGGAGCACCTACGAGCAGTACTTC.

V usage is TRBV6-5 and J usage is TRBJ2-7; no reliable D call. This CDR3 comprises 13 residues. The V gene's germline CDR1 is MNHEY and CDR2 SVGAGI. The CDR3 bases are TGTGCTTGCAAGCAGAAGGCGGCATACGAGCAGTACTTC. This sequence encodes CACKQKAAYEQYF.

CDR3 in amino acids: CASSLDRGISYEQYF. In nucleotides, the CDR3 is TGTGCCAGCAGCTTAGACAGGGGGATCTCCTACGAGCAGTACTTC. This sequence joins TRBV7-2 and TRBJ2-7; the match to TRBD1 covers 8 bases. CDR3 length: 15 residues. Germline assignment: CDR1 SGHTA and CDR2 FQGNSA. J was trimmed by 0 bases and V by 1 base; bases with no gene match: 2.

V is TRBV18 and J is TRBJ2-5; TRBD1 matches at 11 bases. The J call may be wrong; the DNA end is better matched by TRBJ2-7. The CDR3 has 17 amino acids. CDR1 and CDR2 from the germline V gene are KGHSH and LQKENI. DNA of the CDR3: TGTGCCAGCTCACCACGCGCCCCCGGGACAGGGGGCTACGAGCAGTACTTC. It specifies CASSPRAPGTGGYEQYF.

With regard to this clone: Different DNA sequences within this sample yield the same CDR3. The chain uses TRBV13 and TRBJ2-7, with 7 nucleotides matching TRBD2. The V gene's germline CDR1 is PRHDT and CDR2 FYEKMQ (reference sequence). With V trimmed by 3 bases and J by 4 bases, 3 bases remained unmatched. This CDR3 has 13 residues. The DNA for the CDR3 is TGTGCCAGCAGCTTGGGCGGGAGTTACGAGCAGTACTTC. Translated: CASSLGGSYEQYF.

The V and J genes are TRBV7-6 and TRBJ2-5; 7 bases align to TRBD2. This CDR3 contains 14 residues. V shed 5 bases and J 4 bases; nucleotides not matched to a gene: 7. Germline V lookup: CDR1 SGHVS, CDR2 FNYEAQ. CDR3: CASSVSGGGETQYF. The DNA for the CDR3 is TGTGCCAGCAGCGTCTCGGGGGGAGGAGAGACCCAGTACTTC.